These T cell receptor beta chains were read from a single sample in a study of blood T cell repertoires in COVID-19. TCRdb keeps only in-frame clones here, not all; method: immunoSEQ multiplex PCR. The sample comprises some 150,000 clones, about four fifths of which are singletons, and about 29% rests with the top ten. The sequenced sample consisted of peripheral blood. These receptors originate from a woman between 55 and 75 years old with acute or convalescent COVID-19. CDR3s include the opening cysteine and the closing phenylalanine or tryptophan. The D gene is left open where the match is weak. Not all rows give a size; the values are once, few, many and, for expanded clones, a class.

CASSLTRGAGTEAFF | TGTGCCAGCAGCCTCACCAGGGGCGCCGGCACTGAAGCTTTCTTT | - | TRBJ1-1 | - | TRBV7-9
CASSPQGGVYNSPLHF | TGTGCCAGCAGCCCCCAGGGGGGAGTATACAATTCACCCCTCCACTTT | few | TRBJ1-6 | TRBD1 | TRBV3-1/TRBV3-2
CASSTRLGGETQYF | TGTGCCAGCAGTACGAGACTCGGCGGAGAGACCCAGTACTTC | - | TRBJ2-5 | - | TRBV2
CASSIPTTSEKLFF | TGTGCCAGTAGTATCCCCACGACAAGCGAAAAACTGTTTTTT | - | TRBJ1-4 | - | TRBV19
CASSQRSGTVTGELFF | TGTGCCAGTAGTCAAAGATCAGGGACAGTAACCGGGGAGCTGTTTTTT | - | TRBJ2-2 | TRBD1 | TRBV19
CASSWGTGDTGELFF | TGCGCCAGCAGCTGGGGGACAGGGGACACCGGGGAGCTGTTTTTT | - | TRBJ2-2 | TRBD1 | TRBV5-1
CASSQGQGVYGYTF | TGTGCCAGCAGCCAAGGGCAGGGGGTATATGGCTACACCTTC | once | TRBJ1-2 | TRBD1 | TRBV3-1/TRBV3-2
CASSYTRTGGYGYTF | TGTGCCAGCAGTTACACCCGGACAGGAGGGTATGGCTACACCTTC | - | TRBJ1-2 | TRBD1 | TRBV6-5
CARATSKQFF | TGCGCCAGGGCGACTAGTAAGCAGTTCTTC | - | TRBJ2-1 | - | TRBV10-2
CASKYSGGEKLFF | TGTGCCAGCAAGTACTCCGGCGGGGAAAAACTGTTTTTT | - | TRBJ1-4 | - | TRBV6-5
CASSLVTGVTEAFF | TGTGCCAGCAGCTTAGTCACAGGGGTCACTGAAGCTTTCTTT | - | TRBJ1-1 | TRBD1 | TRBV11-3